Presented here are 10 T cell receptor beta chains from one specimen sequenced in a study of blood T cells in healthy people across ages. Primed by a sample-barcoded 5' primer and a J-beta primer mix, a second PCR proceeded for roughly 6 to 12 cycles. TCRdb processed the 5' RACE reads anew with MiXCR; each CDR3 protein has one entry. This sample has about 670,000 distinct CDR3 sequences; roughly half occur once, and the top ten carry approximately 15%. The specimen sequenced was blood. The receptors stem from a woman aged 80 or over in good health.

This CDR3 reads CASSHGGLAKNIQYF. CDR3 DNA sequence: TGTGCCAGCAGCCACGGGGGTTTAGCCAAAAACATTCAGTACTTC. The chain links TRBV5-6 to TRBJ2-4; tentative D call: TRBD2 (6 bases). Trimming left V 4 bases short and J 0 bases short, with 11 bases between. The germline gives CDR1 SGHDT, CDR2 YYEEEE. The CDR3 totals 15 residues.

On this clonotype itself: One junction end disagrees with the germline gene, perhaps due to a read error. J is TRBJ1-2 and V is TRBV6-6, with a tentative D call TRBD1 (5 bases). Looked up from germline, CDR1 is MNHNY and CDR2 is SVGAGI (reference sequence). This CDR3 has 15 amino acids. The CDR3 spells CVSRRGELRRYGYTF. Written as DNA, the CDR3 is TGTGTCAGCAGAAGAGGGGAACTCCGGCGCTATGGCTACACCTTC.

This clonotype appeared a single time. This chain uses TRBV4-3 with TRBJ2-4; D not certain. CDR1 is LGHNA, CDR2 YSLEER, per germline. V was pared by 0 bases and J by 12 bases, with 18 bases between. The CDR3 extends over 15 amino acids. The CDR3 coding sequence is TGCGCCAGCAGCCAAGAAAGACACTCAGGAAGCGATCAGTACTTC. Translating gives CASSQERHSGSDQYF.

The chain couples TRBV18 to TRBJ2-7, with D possibly TRBD2 on 6 matching bases. Germline V gives CDR1 KGHSH, CDR2 LQKENI. Trimming removed 10 bases from V and 1 base from J, with 17 bases in between. The CDR3 contains 14 residues. CDR3 region: CATAGTEGSYEQYF. In DNA form, the CDR3 reads TGTGCCACTGCCGGGACGGAGGGTTCCTACGAGCAGTACTTC.

This clonotype was seen only a few times. The gene calls are TRBV7-9 and TRBJ2-3; 9 bases agree with TRBD2. V shed 5 bases and J 4 bases; nucleotides not matched to a gene: 13. This CDR3 has 17 residues. Germline V gene sequence: CDR1 SEHNR, CDR2 FQNEAQ (reference sequence). DNA for the CDR3: TGTGCCAGCAGCACCCTCGTGGGAGCGGGAGGACCAGATACGCAGTATTTT. Translation: CASSTLVGAGGPDTQYF.

The rearrangement uses TRBV4-3 and TRBJ2-3, with TRBD2 as a possible D gene (6 bases). V was cut by 0 bases and J by 10 bases, with 11 bases left in between. The CDR3 consists of 13 residues. Looked up from germline, CDR1 is LGHNA and CDR2 is YSLEER. CDR3 coding DNA: TGCGCCAGCAGCCAAGATTTTCGCGGGGCGCAGTATTTT. Translated, it gives CASSQDFRGAQYF.

The rearrangement joins TRBV11-2 to TRBJ2-3; D is unresolved. Trimming removed 3 bases from V and 1 base from J, with 11 bases in between. Per germline, CDR1 SGHAT and CDR2 FQNNGV. This CDR3 is 15 amino acids long. The CDR3 bases are TGTGCCAGCAGCTTTGCGCTGTCTGGCACAGATACGCAGTATTTT. Translating gives CASSFALSGTDTQYF.

This clonotype came up many times. CDR3 coding DNA: TGTGCCACCAGTGATTTGGCCTATGGCTACACCTTC. This gives the protein CATSDLAYGYTF. The chain links TRBV24-1 to TRBJ1-2; the D is unclear. V shed 0 bases and J shed 4 bases, with 2 bases lying between them. CDR1 is KGHDR and CDR2 is SFDVKD in the germline V gene. The CDR3 runs to 12 residues.

V is TRBV25-1 and J is TRBJ2-7, with 15 bases aligning to TRBD2. This CDR3 has 15 amino acids. Germline values: CDR1 MGHDK, CDR2 SYGVNS. Germline trimming cut 9 bases from V and 0 bases from J; bases unmatched to any gene: 3. The CDR3 reads CASGLAGGSSYEQYF. CDR3 DNA: TGTGCCAGTGGACTAGCGGGAGGGTCCTCCTACGAGCAGTACTTC.

This clonotype showed up many times. V gene TRBV11-2 combines with J gene TRBJ2-1; the match to TRBD1 covers 8 bases. The CDR3 totals 15 residues. CDR1 and CDR2 (germline): SGHAT, FQNNGV. The junction had 3 bases not matched to a gene; V was cut back by 0 bases and J by 5 bases. CDR3 coding DNA: TGTGCCAGCAGCTTAGAGGGACAGGCTCACAATGAGCAGTTCTTC. This codes for CASSLEGQAHNEQFF.